Following are 29 T cell receptor beta chains from one sample sequenced in a study of T-cell reconstitution after alpha-beta-depleted transplantation in children. A library of TCRbeta sequences, prepared with unique molecular identifiers, was generated. MiXCR was run by TCRdb on the PCR reads, yielding one entry per CDR3 protein. This table has roughly 220,000 distinct CDR3 sequences, 7.5% to 10% appearing once. Sequencing was performed on PBMCs from the stem cell graft donor, taken from the stem cell graft. Receptors were obtained from a human donor who donated a stem cell graft to a child with SCID.

This clonotype has a count of ten or more. The chain is built from TRBV7-9 and TRBJ1-1; perhaps TRBD1 as D (6 bases). Per germline, CDR1 SEHNR and CDR2 FQNEAQ (reference sequence). Trimming took off 4 bases at V and 3 bases at J, with 9 bases between the two ends. CDR3 length: 13 amino acids. CDR3 bases: TGTGCCAGCAGCTCTTACAGGGACACTGAAGCTTTCTTT. This codes for CASSSYRDTEAFF.

This clonotype has a count of ten or more. The rearrangement joins TRBV27 to TRBJ2-7; D is perhaps TRBD1 (6 bases). Per the germline V gene, CDR1 is MNHEY and CDR2 is SMNVEV (reference sequence). CDR3 length: 16 residues. V was trimmed by 1 base and J by 1 base, leaving 14 bases between them. CDR3 bases: TGTGCCAGCAGTTTATTGCCGACAGGAACATCCTACGAGCAGTACTTC. Translating gives CASSLLPTGTSYEQYF.

This clonotype was counted at least ten times. The chain couples TRBV20-1 to TRBJ2-2; 11 bases are a match to TRBD2. Germline lookup yields CDR1 DFQATT and CDR2 SNEGSKA (reference sequence). This CDR3 region has 16 residues. V trimming: 5 bases; J trimming: 7 bases; junction bases outside the gene matches: 12. The CDR3 protein is CSARGLAGLSGGELFF. DNA of the CDR3: TGCAGTGCTCGCGGACTAGCGGGCCTCAGCGGCGGGGAGCTGTTTTTT.

A few counts support this clonotype. Compared with germline, one end of the junction differs, possibly owing to a read error. The chain employs TRBV20-1 and TRBJ2-3; 14 nucleotides line up with TRBD2. CDR1 and CDR2 from the germline V gene are DFQATT and SNEGSKA (reference sequence). The CDR3 covers 17 residues. The CDR3: CCASSGTSGGSTDTQYF. CDR3 DNA sequence: TGCTGTGCTAGCTCCGGGACTAGCGGGGGAAGCACAGATACGCAGTATTTT.

This clonotype was observed many times. The chain couples TRBV7-8 to TRBJ2-7; a weak D match, TRBD1 (5 bases). The CDR3 has 14 residues. Looked up from germline, CDR1 is SGHVS and CDR2 is FQNEAQ. The V end lost 5 bases, the J end lost 3 bases, and 14 bases lay between the germline ends. DNA of the CDR3: TGTGCCAGCAGCGCCAGGGTGAACGGCTACGAGCAGTACTTC. Translated: CASSARVNGYEQYF.

This clonotype was observed many times. J is TRBJ1-6 and V is TRBV5-4, with D hard to call. This CDR3 is built from 16 residues. V gave up 5 bases and J gave up 9 bases, with 21 bases separating them. Germline-derived CDR1 and CDR2 are SGHNT and YYREEE (reference sequence). The CDR3 coding sequence is TGTGCCAGCAGATCCTGGGGTGGGTCCGGCATTTCACCCCTCCACTTT. This gives the protein CASRSWGGSGISPLHF.

This clonotype has a count of ten or more. The rearrangement links TRBV29-1 to TRBJ1-4; TRBD1 is a possible D gene (6 bases). This CDR3 spans 16 amino acids. Trimming pared 8 bases from V and 0 bases from J, leaving 19 bases between. The V gene's germline CDR1 is SQVTM and CDR2 ANQGSEA. CDR3 DNA: TGCAGCTTCTCGTCCAGGGGAAAAGCAACTAATGAAAAACTGTTTTTT. It translates to CSFSSRGKATNEKLFF.

This clonotype was seen many times. The V call is TRBV10-3, the J call TRBJ2-5; 7 bases map to TRBD1. V dropped 10 bases and J dropped 4; count of bases not matched to a gene: 9. Germline V lookup: CDR1 ENHRY, CDR2 SYGVKD. The CDR3 contains 13 residues. CDR3 in amino acids: CATQGQARETQYF. The CDR3 bases are TGTGCCACGCAAGGACAGGCCCGAGAGACCCAGTACTTC.

This clonotype was recorded many times. This sequence joins TRBV20-1 and TRBJ1-1; a possible D gene is TRBD1 (6 bases). This CDR3 is 15 amino acids long. Germline V gene sequence: CDR1 DFQATT, CDR2 SNEGSKA (reference sequence). V was shortened by 0 bases and J by 5 bases, with 16 bases between the two germline ends. CDR3 coding DNA: TGCAGTGCTAGAGATTATATGGGGGCGGGAACTGAAGCTTTCTTT. This gives the protein CSARDYMGAGTEAFF.

The chain carries TRBV7-8 and TRBJ1-5; TRBD1 agrees at 8 bases. There are 18 residues in the CDR3. The V and J ends lost 5 bases and 2 bases, in that order; junction bases with no gene match: 14. The germline V gene has CDR1 SGHVS and CDR2 FQNEAQ. The CDR3 protein is CASSIRTGMTDGNQPQHF. CDR3 bases: TGTGCCAGCAGCATCCGGACAGGGATGACTGATGGCAATCAGCCCCAGCATTTT.

With regard to this clonotype: A read error may account for a junction end that differs from germline. The chain recombines TRBV11-3 with TRBJ2-1; 7 nucleotides agree with TRBD2. The CDR3 totals 20 residues. The germline V gene encodes CDR1 SGHNT and CDR2 YENEEA. The CDR3 DNA follows: TGTGCGAGCAGTTCCCGAGGAGGCGGGGGTCAAAGAGGGGCCTACGATGAGCAGTTCTTC. The encoded protein is CASSSRGGGGQRGAYDEQFF. Full variable domain (rest looked up from reference TRBV11-3 and TRBJ2-1): EAGVVQSPRYKIIEKKQPVAFWCNPISGHNTLYWYLQNLGQGPELLIRYENEEAVDDSQLPKDRFSAERLKGVDSTLKIQPAELGDSAVYLCASSSRGGGGQRGAYDEQFFGPGTRLTVL.

This clonotype came up many times. The rearrangement joins TRBV2 to TRBJ1-5, with TRBD1 matching over 7 bases. Trimming cost V 9 bases and J 5 bases; bases outside gene matches: 7. This CDR3 comprises 13 residues. Germline V lookup: CDR1 SNHLY, CDR2 FYNNEI. This CDR3 is CASQGGYHQPQHF. In nucleotides, the CDR3 is TGTGCCAGTCAGGGGGGGTACCATCAGCCCCAGCATTTT.

The table lists this clonotype with many counts. This chain links TRBV5-1 with TRBJ2-2; 8 bases align to TRBD2. Germline values: CDR1 SGHRS, CDR2 YFSETQ. The CDR3 runs 14 residues. Trimming took 4 bases from V and 7 from J; bases not matched to a gene: 6. The chain's CDR3 is CASSAGGADGELFF. DNA of the CDR3: TGCGCCAGCAGCGCCGGGGGGGCAGACGGGGAGCTGTTTTTT.

This clonotype occurred many times. V gene TRBV7-9 combines with J gene TRBJ1-1, with unresolved D. The CDR3 consists of 13 residues. Trimming cost V 3 bases and J 1 base, with 6 bases left between them. The germline V gene encodes CDR1 SEHNR and CDR2 FQNEAQ (reference sequence). The CDR3 spells CASSFLKNTEAFF. As DNA, the CDR3 is TGTGCCAGCAGCTTTCTCAAGAACACTGAAGCTTTCTTT.

This clonotype was recorded many times. The chain joins TRBV12-3 or TRBV12-4 to TRBJ1-2; 11 bases fit TRBD1. The junction had 8 bases not matched to a gene; V was cut back by 5 bases and J by 3 bases. The CDR3 contains 16 residues. The CDR3 DNA follows: TGTGCCAGCAGTCTCGGGACAGGGGGGCTTTACTATGGCTACACCTTC. It is translated as CASSLGTGGLYYGYTF.

In its sample, this clonotype was seen many times. The chain recombines TRBV7-2 with TRBJ2-3; 11 bases fit TRBD2. CDR3 length: 18 residues. V shed 5 bases and J 0 bases; nucleotides not matched to a gene: 10. The germline CDR1 and CDR2 sequences are SGHTA and FQGNSA. In nucleotides, the CDR3 is TGTGCCAGCAGCGCGAGCCGGTTAGCGGGGGGGAGCACAGATACGCAGTATTTT. Translated: CASSASRLAGGSTDTQYF.

A note on this clonotype: One base away lies a much larger clone, so this may be a sequencing read error. The V and J genes are TRBV12-3 or TRBV12-4 and TRBJ2-5; TRBD2 aligns across 10 bases. V shed 3 bases, J shed 7 bases, and the junction held 8 bases outside the gene matches. The CDR3 totals 15 residues. The CDR3 reads CASSLVGVAGGTQYF. The CDR3, as DNA: TGTGCCAGCAGTTTGGTAGGGGTAGCGGGGGGGACCCAGTACTTC.

This clonotype was seen ten or more times. The chain has TRBV20-1 and TRBJ2-2; 11 nucleotides match TRBD1. CDR1 and CDR2 (germline): DFQATT, SNEGSKA (reference sequence). V gave up 3 bases and J gave up 5 bases; unmatched junction bases: 2. CDR3 length: 14 amino acids. The CDR3 sequence: CSARDRGRTGELFF. The CDR3 DNA sequence: TGCAGTGCTAGGGACAGGGGGCGAACCGGGGAGCTGTTTTTT.

The chain has TRBV7-3 and TRBJ2-2; TRBD1 matches at 10 bases. The CDR3 is 15 residues long. Trimming cost V 4 bases and J 7 bases; bases outside gene matches: 6. Germline V lookup: CDR1 SGHTA, CDR2 FQGTGA. For the CDR3, the DNA is TGTGCCAGCAGCTCGAGGGACAGGGGTGACGGGGAGCTGTTTTTT. Protein product: CASSSRDRGDGELFF.

This clonotype was observed many times. V usage is TRBV6-5 and J usage is TRBJ2-5, with D possibly TRBD1 on 6 matching bases. Germline V gives CDR1 MNHEY, CDR2 SVGAGI. The CDR3 spans 13 residues. V lost 5 bases and J 2 bases, leaving 9 bases between the germline ends. CDR3 amino acids: CASSLQGQETQYF. CDR3 nucleotide sequence: TGTGCCAGCAGTCTTCAGGGGCAAGAGACCCAGTACTTC.

This clonotype was detected a few times. The chain couples TRBV20-1 to TRBJ1-1, with D perhaps TRBD1 (6 bases). From germline, CDR1 is DFQATT and CDR2 SNEGSKA (reference sequence). The CDR3 loop spans 17 amino acids. V lost 1 base and J lost 4, with 22 bases in between. CDR3 in amino acids: CSARGGGQGRMGTEAFF. CDR3 nucleotide sequence: TGCAGTGCTAGAGGTGGTGGGCAGGGGCGAATGGGCACTGAAGCTTTCTTT.

The chain links TRBV6-2 or TRBV6-3 to TRBJ1-5; a weak D match, TRBD1 (6 bases). Germline V gene lookup returns CDR1 MNHEY and CDR2 SVGEGT. Trimming removed 0 bases at V and 7 bases at J, with 13 bases between. This CDR3 has 15 amino acids. As DNA, the CDR3 is TGTGCCAGCAGTTACTCGGACGAGGGGGGACAGCCCCAGCATTTT. Translation gives CASSYSDEGGQPQHF.

This clonotype was counted ten times or more. This sequence joins TRBV5-6 and TRBJ2-2, with D unresolved. Trimming removed 0 bases from V and 1 base from J, with 7 bases in between. The CDR3 has 15 residues. In germline, CDR1 is SGHDT, CDR2 YYEEEE. In DNA, the CDR3 is TGTGCCAGCAGCTTGGGGGCATGGAACACCGGGGAGCTGTTTTTT. Translated: CASSLGAWNTGELFF.

The sample holds a few counts of this clonotype. A much larger clone sits a single nucleotide away, making a read error possible. This rearrangement joins TRBV2 to TRBJ1-4, with a possible D match to TRBD1 (5 bases). Germline V gene data show CDR1 as SNHLY and CDR2 as FYNNEI. The CDR3 runs 18 residues. The CDR3: CTSSAIFRGAPTNEKLFF. For the CDR3, the DNA is TGTACCAGCAGTGCCATATTTCGAGGGGCACCGACTAATGAAAAACTGTTTTTT.

This clonotype was detected many times. The chain is built from TRBV29-1 and TRBJ2-1, with 9 bases identical to TRBD1. V dropped 6 bases and J dropped 4; count of bases not matched to a gene: 7. CDR1 is SQVTM, CDR2 ANQGSEA, per germline. The CDR3 extends over 14 amino acids. The CDR3 sequence is CSVPPGQGYNEQFF. The CDR3 nucleotides read TGCAGCGTGCCCCCGGGACAGGGATACAATGAGCAGTTCTTC.

This clonotype was observed many times. The chain carries TRBV10-3 and TRBJ2-7; 9 nucleotides match TRBD1. CDR1 is ENHRY and CDR2 is SYGVKD in the germline V gene. V trimming: 6 bases; J trimming: 5 bases; junction bases outside the gene matches: 5. The CDR3 is 13 amino acids. CDR3 loop: CAIRARTGDEQYF. DNA for the CDR3: TGTGCCATCAGGGCAAGGACAGGGGACGAGCAGTACTTC.

There are many counts of this clonotype. The V and J genes are TRBV29-1 and TRBJ2-5, with TRBD1 matching 9 bases. Trimming removed 5 bases from V and 0 bases from J; junction bases left unmatched: 4. From germline, CDR1 is SQVTM and CDR2 ANQGSEA. The CDR3 is 14 residues long. CDR3 in amino acids: CSVRTGAYQETQYF. CDR3 bases: TGCAGCGTTCGGACAGGGGCCTACCAAGAGACCCAGTACTTC.

At least ten counts were recorded for this clonotype. V is TRBV20-1 and J is TRBJ2-5; TRBD1 matches 8 bases. There are 13 residues in the CDR3. The germline CDR1 and CDR2 sequences are DFQATT and SNEGSKA (reference sequence). The ends lost 6 bases at V and 3 bases at J; junction bases unmatched: 6. The CDR3 sequence: CSAKQGVKETQYF. The CDR3 bases are TGCAGTGCAAAACAGGGGGTAAAAGAGACCCAGTACTTC.

This chain joins TRBV6-2 or TRBV6-3 and TRBJ2-2; D uncertain. The V end lost 7 bases, the J end lost 4 bases, and 10 bases lay between the germline ends. CDR1 and CDR2 from the germline V gene are MNHEY and SVGEGT. This CDR3 contains 13 residues. CDR3 amino acids: CASTLYTTGELFF. CDR3 in DNA: TGTGCCAGCACCTTGTATACCACCGGGGAGCTGTTTTTT.